Each of the 23 T cell receptor beta chains below was sequenced from the same sample in a study of Ad26.COV2.S vaccination and SARS-CoV-2 variants. Documented treatment: about 20 received Ad26.COV2.S at low or high dose, single or two shots; 5 received placebo; per-sample allocation not given. Collection of the samples took place on day 63 after the first injection of vaccine or placebo. The method was immunoSEQ multiplex PCR; TCRdb's version includes in-frame clones alone and lacks a portion of them. This sample has hundreds of thousands of clones, with roughly 81% found just once. Sequencing used peripheral blood, obtained in a trial of Ad26.COV2.S vaccine versus placebo. The receptors were sampled from a person aged 18-60 years who received the Ad26.COV2.S COVID-19 vaccine or a placebo.

The chain joins TRBV27 to TRBJ1-6; tentative D call: TRBD1 (6 bases). This CDR3 region has 19 residues. Germline V CDR1 and CDR2: MNHEY, SMNVEV (reference sequence). The V end was cut by 4 bases, the J end by 5 bases, with 24 bases between. The CDR3: CASSSRIWGPGGDNSPLHF. Written as DNA, the CDR3 is TGTGCCAGCAGTTCCCGTATATGGGGCCCGGGGGGCGATAATTCACCCCTCCACTTT.

The CDR3 DNA reads TGTGCCAGCAGCTTAGTTTTTAGCGGGGGTGGGGAGCTGTTTTTT. This gives the protein CASSLVFSGGGELFF. V gene TRBV7-8 combines with J gene TRBJ2-2; TRBD2 matches 9 bases. The J segment lost 8 bases and the V segment lost 1 base, leaving 5 bases of the junction unmatched. The CDR3 totals 15 residues. Germline values: CDR1 SGHVS, CDR2 FQNEAQ.

The chain employs TRBV14 and TRBJ2-7, with D possibly being TRBD1 (6 bases). Germline CDR1 SGHDN, CDR2 FVKESK. The CDR3 totals 15 residues. The V gene lost 3 bases and the J gene lost 2 bases, with 14 bases spanning the gap. CDR3 bases: TGTGCCAGCAGCCACCCTACAGGGAATCCCTACGAGCAGTACTTC. Translation gives CASSHPTGNPYEQYF.

The J gene is TRBJ2-7, the V gene TRBV5-6; TRBD1 is a possible D gene (5 bases). The CDR3 extends over 13 amino acids. The germline gives CDR1 SGHDT, CDR2 YYEEEE. V was cut by 2 bases and J by 4 bases, with 10 bases left in between. The CDR3 is CASSFQGLYEQYF. The CDR3 bases are TGTGCCAGCAGCTTTCAGGGTCTATACGAGCAGTACTTC.

A note on this clone: Other DNA sequences in this sample translate to the same CDR3. V is TRBV27 and J is TRBJ1-1, with 7 nucleotides matching TRBD1. Trimming removed 5 bases from V and 4 bases from J; junction bases left unmatched: 4. Germline assignment: CDR1 MNHEY and CDR2 SMNVEV (reference sequence). This CDR3 has 13 amino acids. The CDR3 DNA is TGTGCCAGCAGTGTTGCAGGGGGCACTGAAGCTTTCTTT. The encoded protein is CASSVAGGTEAFF.

The chain employs TRBV9 and TRBJ2-7, with TRBD1 matching 9 bases. The CDR3 is 15 amino acids. The ends lost 0 bases at V and 4 bases at J; junction bases unmatched: 5. The germline V gene encodes CDR1 SGDLS and CDR2 YYNGEE. The DNA for the CDR3 is TGTGCCAGCAGCGTAGGTGGGACAGGGCTATACGAGCAGTACTTC. Translated, it gives CASSVGGTGLYEQYF.

The chain uses TRBV5-1 and TRBJ2-1; 9 positions agree with TRBD1. This CDR3 contains 16 residues. V shed 4 bases, J shed 0 bases, and the junction held 5 bases outside the gene matches. Germline CDR1 SGHRS, CDR2 YFSETQ. The CDR3 protein is CASSPGTGTSYNEQFF. The CDR3 region has the DNA TGCGCCAGCAGCCCAGGGACAGGGACCTCCTACAATGAGCAGTTCTTC.

V usage is TRBV2 and J usage is TRBJ2-5; tentative D call: TRBD1 (5 bases). The V and J ends lost 5 bases and 3 bases respectively, with 13 bases between them. This CDR3 contains 14 residues. The germline CDR1 and CDR2 sequences are SNHLY and FYNNEI. The CDR3 DNA reads TGTGCCAGCAGTTCTCAGGGTGTCAAAGAGACCCAGTACTTC. This sequence encodes CASSSQGVKETQYF.

The gene calls are TRBV10-3 and TRBJ1-2, with TRBD1 as a possible D gene (5 bases). V was trimmed by 8 bases and J by 0 bases, leaving 19 bases between them. The CDR3 totals 16 residues. Germline-derived CDR1 and CDR2 are ENHRY and SYGVKD. The CDR3 region is CAIGPGGALSNYGYTF. For the CDR3, the DNA is TGTGCCATCGGCCCCGGGGGAGCGCTATCTAACTATGGCTACACCTTC.

V and J are TRBV5-1 and TRBJ2-5, with 9 bases fitting TRBD2. V was pared by 5 bases and J by 5 bases, with 7 bases of the junction left unmatched. The CDR3 is made up of 14 amino acids. CDR1 is SGHRS, CDR2 YFSETQ, per germline. CDR3 region: CASSGLAGKETQYF. The CDR3 region has the DNA TGCGCCAGCAGTGGCCTAGCGGGGAAGGAGACCCAGTACTTC.

The chain uses TRBV3-1 (or the pseudogene TRBV3-2) and TRBJ2-7; 8 bases align to TRBD2. The CDR3 consists of 16 residues. The germline V gene encodes CDR1 LGHDT and CDR2 YNNKEL (reference sequence). V was pared by 2 bases and J by 3 bases, with 9 bases of the junction left unmatched. The chain's CDR3 is CASSQMLAGSIYEQYF. CDR3 nucleotides: TGTGCCAGCAGCCAAATGCTAGCGGGTTCTATCTACGAGCAGTACTTC.

The J gene is TRBJ2-5, the V gene TRBV7-2; D may be TRBD1 (6 bases). This CDR3 has 13 amino acids. Germline CDR1 is SGHTA and CDR2 is FQGNSA. Between the trimmed V and J ends, which lost 5 bases and 2 bases, there was a span of 9 bases. CDR3 in DNA: TGTGCCAGCAGCAAGGACAGACAAGAGACCCAGTACTTC. Its protein product is CASSKDRQETQYF. Variable domain in full (rest from reference TRBV7-2 and TRBJ2-5): GAGVSQSPSNKVTEKGKDVELRCDPISGHTALYWYRQSLGQGLEFLIYFQGNSAPDKSGLPSDRFSAERTGGSVSTLTIQRTQQEDSAVYLCASSKDRQETQYFGPGTRLLVL.

The gene calls are TRBV6-5 and TRBJ2-7; the match to TRBD2 covers 9 bases. Per germline, CDR1 MNHEY and CDR2 SVGAGI. The CDR3 runs 15 residues. The V gene end was trimmed by 1 base and the J gene end by 2 bases; junction bases not matched to a gene: 3. The CDR3 loop is CASSYWASGTYEQYF. In nucleotides, the CDR3 is TGTGCCAGCAGTTACTGGGCTAGCGGGACCTACGAGCAGTACTTC.

The chain employs TRBV30 and TRBJ1-4, with D hard to call. The ends were cut back, 3 bases at V and 3 bases at J, with 8 bases in the middle. The CDR3 runs to 13 residues. The germline V gene has CDR1 GTSNPN and CDR2 SVGIG (reference sequence). CDR3 sequence reads: CAWRGSANEKLFF. The DNA of the CDR3 is TGTGCCTGGAGGGGTAGCGCTAATGAAAAACTGTTTTTT.

The chain employs TRBV6-5 and TRBJ1-2; unclear D gene. CDR3 length equals 13 residues. V was clipped by 8 bases and J by 4 bases, with 14 bases between them. The germline V gene encodes CDR1 MNHEY and CDR2 SVGAGI. As DNA, the CDR3 is TGTGCCAGCCCCACTTCGCCTCGCTATGGCTACACCTTC. It specifies CASPTSPRYGYTF.

This clone was picked up one time. The chain has TRBV7-2 and TRBJ1-4, with a weak D call TRBD1 (6 bases). The CDR3 sequence is 14 residues long. Trimming removed 1 base from V and 7 bases from J, with 10 bases in between. Germline-derived CDR1 and CDR2 are SGHTA and FQGNSA. CDR3 DNA: TGTGCCAGCAGCTTAGTGGGGGGGCTTGAAAAACTGTTTTTT. Translated: CASSLVGGLEKLFF.

The chain recombines TRBV7-2 with TRBJ2-5, with a weak D call TRBD2 (6 bases). V was trimmed by 2 bases and J by 4 bases, leaving 11 bases between them. The CDR3 loop spans 14 amino acids. Germline-derived CDR1 and CDR2 are SGHTA and FQGNSA. The CDR3 sequence is CASSLFGSGETQYF. The DNA of the CDR3 is TGTGCCAGCAGCTTATTCGGGAGTGGAGAGACCCAGTACTTC.

The count of this clone is one. The genes are TRBV27 and TRBJ2-2, with unresolved D. CDR1 is MNHEY and CDR2 is SMNVEV in the germline V gene (reference sequence). The CDR3 has 12 residues. Trimming took off 1 base at V and 7 bases at J, with 4 bases between the two ends. CDR3 coding DNA: TGTGCCAGCAGTTTATTGAACGGGGAGCTGTTTTTT. Translation: CASSLLNGELFF.

V usage is TRBV5-1 and J usage is TRBJ1-1, with TRBD1 matching over 9 bases. The junction had 9 bases not matched to a gene; V was cut back by 4 bases and J by 5 bases. This CDR3 comprises 15 residues. CDR1 SGHRS and CDR2 YFSETQ come from the germline V gene. The CDR3 DNA follows: TGCGCCAGCAGCGCAACGACAGGGGGATGGACTGAAGCTTTCTTT. Translation: CASSATTGGWTEAFF.

The J gene is TRBJ2-3, the V gene TRBV27; 11 nucleotides agree with TRBD2. The CDR3 runs to 16 residues. Trimming took 6 bases from V and 0 from J; bases not matched to a gene: 5. From germline, CDR1 is MNHEY and CDR2 SMNVEV (reference sequence). CDR3 in amino acids: CASRTLAGGSTDTQYF. CDR3 in DNA: TGTGCCAGCAGAACTTTAGCGGGGGGGAGCACAGATACGCAGTATTTT.

This clone was seen a single time. DNA of the CDR3: TGTGCCAGCAGTGTGGAGGTAGCGGGAGGGCATGAGCAGTTCTTC. Translation gives CASSVEVAGGHEQFF. The rearrangement links TRBV6-4 to TRBJ2-1, with 11 bases lining up with TRBD2. CDR3 length: 15 amino acids. Germline V gene lookup returns CDR1 MRHNA and CDR2 SNTAGT. The V gene end was trimmed by 4 bases and the J gene end by 8 bases; junction bases not matched to a gene: 7.

The chain employs TRBV19 and TRBJ2-1; D not resolved. CDR1 and CDR2 from the germline V gene are LNHDA and SQIVND (reference sequence). The CDR3 extends over 13 amino acids. Trimming left V 3 bases short and J 10 bases short, with 13 bases between. CDR3 sequence reads: CASSMGSRLEQFF. The CDR3, as DNA: TGTGCCAGTAGTATGGGGTCGCGACTCGAGCAGTTCTTC.

V gene TRBV28 combines with J gene TRBJ2-1, with a weak D call TRBD2 (7 bases). CDR1 is MDHEN and CDR2 is SYDVKM in the germline V gene. Trimming took off 5 bases at V and 6 bases at J, with 17 bases between the two ends. This CDR3 has 15 residues. The CDR3: CASSEEGGLRNEQFF. CDR3 bases: TGTGCCAGCAGTGAGGAGGGGGGGTTACGCAATGAGCAGTTCTTC.